What follows describes a single T cell receptor (beta chain). Its cognate antigen has yet to be identified. No quality values exist for individual bases; no much larger clone is one base distant. This entry comes from a study of post-analysis software for immune sequencing data (dated by TCRdb to 2013 to 2016). Study-wide context: The recorded disease courses included relapsing-remitting, secondary progressive and progressive-relapsing multiple sclerosis, and some patients had no subtype annotation. The patient repertoires were compared against 11 previously published healthy control repertoires obtained from donors aged roughly 6 to 28 years. A subset of samples was prepared in parallel using single-end sample barcoding, then pooled and co-amplified after Illumina adapter ligation.

To demonstrate the VDJtools post-analysis software, TCR beta repertoires were profiled from the peripheral blood of 10 to 15 young patients with multiple sclerosis. The patients with multiple sclerosis were children and adolescents between about 6 and 16 years of age. The paper as a whole reports these results and caveats: When samples were clustered directly using the F measure, samples prepared in the same batch co-clustered strongly, which prompted a batch-effect correction. Compared with controls, multiple sclerosis patients had significantly lower normalized Chao1 diversity, a finding suggesting substantial peripheral T-cell clonal expansion. The multiple sclerosis patient group was slightly younger than the control group. Significantly higher frequencies in patients than in controls were found for roughly 5 TRBV segments, including TRBV5-6, TRBV5-1 and TRBV20-1.

CDR1 and CDR2 were assigned from the germline V gene as SGHTA and FQGTGA. V trim: 5 bases; J trim: 6 bases; unmatched bases: 9. Spanning cysteine to phenylalanine, the CDR3 consists of 15 amino acids. This entry keeps only the CDR3 DNA: 45 bases, framed from base 1. To prepare the library, PCR was applied. Sequenced on an Illumina HiSeq 2500. To reduce PCR and sequencing biases, unique molecular identifiers were incorporated into the TCR beta cDNA libraries. Per 1 to 10 million input T cells, roughly 500,000 cDNA molecules were obtained, such that each molecule approximated one T cell. The patient libraries were prepared and sequenced with the same protocol used for the earlier healthy control dataset. Within a given batch, samples were prepared together, multiplexed and sequenced on the same HiSeq lane. The source study handled its data this way. Raw barcoded reads were processed with MIGEC, and single-read molecular identifier groups were discarded before consensus assembly and CDR3 extraction. Clonotype tables were post-analysed with VDJtools, normalizing diversity by down-sampling all datasets to the smallest sample size. To correct batch-related cross-sample contamination, repertoire overlap clustering matched CDR3 amino acid sequences but not nucleotide sequences. TCRdb trimmed the raw reads at Q25, called clones with MiXCR and kept productive beta chains. Every distinct CDR3 protein forms one entry, paired with its most common genes and DNA. These V and J calls rely on TCRdb rather than the paper's analysis. This sample lists about 200,000 distinct CDR3 sequences; around 29% were detected once. The ten largest clonotypes hold roughly 3.4% of the sample.

The specimen was blood. This receptor was identified in a girl under 18 with multiple sclerosis. Rearrangement joined TRBV7-3 to TRBJ2-3; TRBD2 aligns with 9 central bases. The bases read TGTGCCAGCAGCAATAGCCTAGCGGGAATGGATACGCAGTATTTT. It translates as CASSNSLAGMDTQYF. Reference TRBV7-3 and TRBJ2-3 genes cover what lies past the CDR3, so the full variable domain is GAGVSQTPSNKVTEKGKYVELRCDPISGHTALYWYRQSLGQGPEFLIYFQGTGAADDSGLPNDRFFAVRPEGSVSTLKIQRTERGDSAVYLCASSNSLAGMDTQYFGPGTRLTVL.